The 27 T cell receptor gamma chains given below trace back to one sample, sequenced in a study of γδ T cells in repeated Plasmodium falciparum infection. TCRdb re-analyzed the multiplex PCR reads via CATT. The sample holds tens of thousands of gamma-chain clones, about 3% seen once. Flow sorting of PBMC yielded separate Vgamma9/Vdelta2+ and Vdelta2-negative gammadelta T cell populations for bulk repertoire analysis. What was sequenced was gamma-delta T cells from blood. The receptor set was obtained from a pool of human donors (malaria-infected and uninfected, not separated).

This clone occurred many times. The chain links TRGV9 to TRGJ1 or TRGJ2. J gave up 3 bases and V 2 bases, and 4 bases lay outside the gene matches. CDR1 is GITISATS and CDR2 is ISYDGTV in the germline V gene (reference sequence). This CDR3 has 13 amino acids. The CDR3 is CALWEETYYKKLF. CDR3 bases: TGTGCCTTGTGGGAGGAAACTTATTATAAGAAACTCTTT.

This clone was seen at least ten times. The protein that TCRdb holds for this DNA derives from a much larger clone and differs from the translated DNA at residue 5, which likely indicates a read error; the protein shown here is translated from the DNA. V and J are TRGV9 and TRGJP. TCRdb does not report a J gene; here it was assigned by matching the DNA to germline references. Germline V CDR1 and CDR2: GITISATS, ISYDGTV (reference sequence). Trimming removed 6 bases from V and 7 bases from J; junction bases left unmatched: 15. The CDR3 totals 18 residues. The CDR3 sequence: CALWKPRDPELGKKIKVF. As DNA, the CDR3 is TGTGCCTTGTGGAAGCCCAGGGACCCGGAGTTGGGCAAAAAAATCAAGGTATTT.

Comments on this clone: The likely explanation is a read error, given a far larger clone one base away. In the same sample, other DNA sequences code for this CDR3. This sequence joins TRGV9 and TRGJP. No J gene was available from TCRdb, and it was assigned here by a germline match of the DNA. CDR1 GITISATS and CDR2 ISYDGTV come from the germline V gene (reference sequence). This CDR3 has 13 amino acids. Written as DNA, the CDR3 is TGCGCCTTGTTAGGGTTGGGCAAAAAAATCAAGGTATTT. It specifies CALLGLGKKIKVF.

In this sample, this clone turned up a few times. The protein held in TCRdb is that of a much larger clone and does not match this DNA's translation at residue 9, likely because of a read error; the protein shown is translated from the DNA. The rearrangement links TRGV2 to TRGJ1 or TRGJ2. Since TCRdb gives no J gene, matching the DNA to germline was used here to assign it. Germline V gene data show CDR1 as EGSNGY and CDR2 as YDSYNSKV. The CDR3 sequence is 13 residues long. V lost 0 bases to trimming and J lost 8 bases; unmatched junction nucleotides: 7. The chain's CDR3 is CATWDGKGNKKLF. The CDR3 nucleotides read TGTGCCACCTGGGACGGGAAGGGCAATAAGAAACTCTTT.

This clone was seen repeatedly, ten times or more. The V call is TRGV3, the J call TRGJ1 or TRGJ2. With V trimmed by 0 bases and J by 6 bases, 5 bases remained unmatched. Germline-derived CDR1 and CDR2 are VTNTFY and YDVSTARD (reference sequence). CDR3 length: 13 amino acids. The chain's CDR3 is CATWDRPSYKKLF. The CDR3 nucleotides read TGTGCCACCTGGGACAGGCCGTCTTATAAGAAACTCTTT.

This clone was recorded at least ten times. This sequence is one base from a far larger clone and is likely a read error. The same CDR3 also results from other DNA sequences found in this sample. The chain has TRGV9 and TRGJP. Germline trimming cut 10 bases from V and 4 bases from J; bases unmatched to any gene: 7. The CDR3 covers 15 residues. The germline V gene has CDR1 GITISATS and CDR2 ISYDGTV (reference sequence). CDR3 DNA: TGTGCCTTATGGTCTCAAGAGTTGGGCAAAAAAATCAAGGTATTT. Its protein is CALWSQELGKKIKVF.

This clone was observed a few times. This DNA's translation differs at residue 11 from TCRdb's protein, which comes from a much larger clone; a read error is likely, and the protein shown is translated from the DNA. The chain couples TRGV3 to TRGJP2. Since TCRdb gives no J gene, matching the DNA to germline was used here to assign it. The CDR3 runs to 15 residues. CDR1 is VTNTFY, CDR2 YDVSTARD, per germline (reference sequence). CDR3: CATWDRQGSDRIKTF. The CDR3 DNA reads TGTGCCACCTGGGACAGGCAGGGTAGTGATCGGATCAAGACGTTT.

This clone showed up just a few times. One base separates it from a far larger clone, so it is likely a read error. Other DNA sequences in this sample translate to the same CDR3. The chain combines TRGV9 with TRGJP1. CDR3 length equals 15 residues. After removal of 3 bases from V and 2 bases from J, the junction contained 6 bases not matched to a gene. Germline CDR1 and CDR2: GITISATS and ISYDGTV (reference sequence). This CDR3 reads CALWEYYTTGWFKIF. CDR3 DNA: TGTGCCTTGTGGGAGTATTACACCACTGGTTGGTTCAAGATATTT.

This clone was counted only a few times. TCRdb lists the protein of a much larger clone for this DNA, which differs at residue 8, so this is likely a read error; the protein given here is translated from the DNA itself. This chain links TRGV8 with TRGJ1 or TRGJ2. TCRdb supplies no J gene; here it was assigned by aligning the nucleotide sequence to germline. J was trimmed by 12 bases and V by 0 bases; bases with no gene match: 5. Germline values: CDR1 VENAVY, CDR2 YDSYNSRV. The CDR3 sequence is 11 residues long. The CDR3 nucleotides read TGTGCCACCTGGGATAGGAAGCTGAAACTCTTT. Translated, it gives CATWDRKLKLF.

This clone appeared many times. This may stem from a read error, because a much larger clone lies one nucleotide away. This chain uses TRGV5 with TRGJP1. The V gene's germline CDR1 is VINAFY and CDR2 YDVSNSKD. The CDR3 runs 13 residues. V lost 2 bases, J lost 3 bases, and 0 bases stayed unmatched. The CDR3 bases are TGTGCCACCTGGGACACCACTGGTTGGTTCAAGATATTT. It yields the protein CATWDTTGWFKIF.

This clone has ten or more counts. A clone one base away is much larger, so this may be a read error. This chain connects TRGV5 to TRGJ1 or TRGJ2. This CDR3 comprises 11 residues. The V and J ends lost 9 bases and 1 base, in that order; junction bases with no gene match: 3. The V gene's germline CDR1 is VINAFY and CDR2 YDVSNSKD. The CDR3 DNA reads TGTGCCACCCTTAATTATTATAAGAAACTCTTT. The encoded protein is CATLNYYKKLF.

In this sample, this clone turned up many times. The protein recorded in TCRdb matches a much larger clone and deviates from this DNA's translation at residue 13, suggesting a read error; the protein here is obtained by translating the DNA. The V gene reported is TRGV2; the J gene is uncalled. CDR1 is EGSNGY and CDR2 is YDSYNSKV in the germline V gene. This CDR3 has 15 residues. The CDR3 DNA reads TGTGCCACCTGGGACGGGCCTACCACTGGTTGGTTCGAGATATTT. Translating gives CATWDGPTTGWFEIF.

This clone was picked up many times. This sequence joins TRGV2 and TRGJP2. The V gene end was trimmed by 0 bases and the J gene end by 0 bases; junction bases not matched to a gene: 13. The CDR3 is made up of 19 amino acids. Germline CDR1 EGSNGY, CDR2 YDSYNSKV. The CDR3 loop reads CATWDGRVTLNSSDWIKTF. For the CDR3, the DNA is TGTGCCACCTGGGACGGGCGAGTAACCCTGAATAGTAGTGATTGGATCAAGACGTTT.

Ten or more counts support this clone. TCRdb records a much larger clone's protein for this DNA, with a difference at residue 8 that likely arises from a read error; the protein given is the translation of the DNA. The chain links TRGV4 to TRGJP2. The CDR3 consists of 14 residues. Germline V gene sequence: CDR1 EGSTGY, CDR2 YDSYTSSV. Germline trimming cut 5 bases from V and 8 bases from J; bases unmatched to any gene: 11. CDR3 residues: CATWAPAEDWIKTF. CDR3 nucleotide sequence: TGTGCCACCTGGGCCCCAGCTGAAGATTGGATCAAGACGTTT.

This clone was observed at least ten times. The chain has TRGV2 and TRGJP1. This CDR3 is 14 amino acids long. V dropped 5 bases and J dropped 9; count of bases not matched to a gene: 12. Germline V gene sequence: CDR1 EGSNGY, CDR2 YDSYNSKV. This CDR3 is CATWGILPRWFKIF. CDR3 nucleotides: TGTGCCACCTGGGGCATCCTGCCCCGTTGGTTCAAGATATTT.

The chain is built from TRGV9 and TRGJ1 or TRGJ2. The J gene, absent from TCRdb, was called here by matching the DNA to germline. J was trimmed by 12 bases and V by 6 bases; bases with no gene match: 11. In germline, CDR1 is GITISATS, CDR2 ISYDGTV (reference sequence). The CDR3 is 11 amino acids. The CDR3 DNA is TGTGCCTTGTGGAGGAGTTTTAGGAAACTCTTT. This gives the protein CALWRSFRKLF.

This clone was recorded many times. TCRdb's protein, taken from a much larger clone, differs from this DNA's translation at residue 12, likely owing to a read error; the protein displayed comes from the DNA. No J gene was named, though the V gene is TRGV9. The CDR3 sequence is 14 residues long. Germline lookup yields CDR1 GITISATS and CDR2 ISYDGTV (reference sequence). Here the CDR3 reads CALWEVVPGYKELF. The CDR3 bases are TGTGCCTTGTGGGAGGTGGTACCGGGGTATAAGGAACTCTTT.

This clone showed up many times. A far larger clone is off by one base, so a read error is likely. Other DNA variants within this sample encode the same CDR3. The CDR3 reads CATWDITHGVYKKLF. CDR3 bases: TGTGCCACCTGGGACATCACCCATGGAGTATATAAGAAGCTCTTT. The rearrangement links TRGV3 to TRGJ1 or TRGJ2. The germline CDR1 and CDR2 sequences are VTNTFY and YDVSTARD (reference sequence). This CDR3 is built from 15 residues.

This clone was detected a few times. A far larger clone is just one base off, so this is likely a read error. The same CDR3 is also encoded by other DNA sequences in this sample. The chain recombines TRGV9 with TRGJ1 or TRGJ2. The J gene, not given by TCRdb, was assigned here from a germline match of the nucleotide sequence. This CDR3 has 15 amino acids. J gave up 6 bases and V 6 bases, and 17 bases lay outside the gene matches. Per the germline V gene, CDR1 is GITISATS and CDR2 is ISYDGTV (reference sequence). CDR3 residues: CALWPLGRICYKKLF. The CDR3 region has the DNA TGTGCCTTGTGGCCCCTGGGGCGAATTTGTTATAAGAAACTCTTT.

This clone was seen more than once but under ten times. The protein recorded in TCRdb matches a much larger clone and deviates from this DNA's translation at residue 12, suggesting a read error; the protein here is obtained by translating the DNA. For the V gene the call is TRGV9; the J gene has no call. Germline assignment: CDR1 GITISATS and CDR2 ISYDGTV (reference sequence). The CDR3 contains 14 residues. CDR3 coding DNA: TGTGCCTTGTGGGAGGTTGAAACCCACTATAAGAGACTCTTT. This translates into CALWEVETHYKRLF.

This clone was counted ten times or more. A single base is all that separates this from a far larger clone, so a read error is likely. The CDR3 DNA is TGTGCCTTGTGGGAGGTTGGATACTATAAGAAACTCTTT. Translation: CALWEVGYYKKLF. The chain recombines TRGV9 with TRGJ1 or TRGJ2. The J gene is not listed in TCRdb, so it was assigned here from a DNA match to germline. CDR3 length equals 13 residues. Germline trimming cut 1 base from V and 7 bases from J; bases unmatched to any gene: 7. Germline CDR1 and CDR2: GITISATS and ISYDGTV (reference sequence).

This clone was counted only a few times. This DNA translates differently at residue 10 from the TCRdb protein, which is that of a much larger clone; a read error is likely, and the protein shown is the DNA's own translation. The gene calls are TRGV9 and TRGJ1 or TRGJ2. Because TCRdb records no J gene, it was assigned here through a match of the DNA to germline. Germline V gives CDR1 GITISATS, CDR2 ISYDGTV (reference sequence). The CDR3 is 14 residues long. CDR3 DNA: TGTGCCTTGTGGGAGGTAGTGGATTATTGTAAGAAACTCTTT. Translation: CALWEVVDYCKKLF.

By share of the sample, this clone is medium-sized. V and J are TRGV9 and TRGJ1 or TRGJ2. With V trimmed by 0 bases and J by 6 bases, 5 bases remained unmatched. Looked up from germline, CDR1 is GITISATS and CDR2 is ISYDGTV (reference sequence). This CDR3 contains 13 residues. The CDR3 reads CALWEVCSYKKLF. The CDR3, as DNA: TGTGCCTTGTGGGAGGTGTGTAGTTATAAGAAACTCTTT.

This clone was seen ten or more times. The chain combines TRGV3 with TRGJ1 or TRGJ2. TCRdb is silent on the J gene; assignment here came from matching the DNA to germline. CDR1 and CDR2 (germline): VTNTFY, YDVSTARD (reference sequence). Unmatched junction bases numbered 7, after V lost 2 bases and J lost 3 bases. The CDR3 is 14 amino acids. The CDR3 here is CATWDKHVYYKKLF. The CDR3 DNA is TGTGCCACCTGGGACAAACACGTTTATTATAAGAAACTCTTT.

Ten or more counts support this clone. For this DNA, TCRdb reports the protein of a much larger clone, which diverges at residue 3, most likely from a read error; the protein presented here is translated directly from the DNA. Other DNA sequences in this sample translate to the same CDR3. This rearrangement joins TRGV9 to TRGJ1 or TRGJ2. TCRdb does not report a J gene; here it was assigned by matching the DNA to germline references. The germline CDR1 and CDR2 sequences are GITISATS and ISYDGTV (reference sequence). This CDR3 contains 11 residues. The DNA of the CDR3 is TGTGCCTCGTGGGAGGTGCCTAAGAAACTCTTT. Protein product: CASWEVPKKLF.

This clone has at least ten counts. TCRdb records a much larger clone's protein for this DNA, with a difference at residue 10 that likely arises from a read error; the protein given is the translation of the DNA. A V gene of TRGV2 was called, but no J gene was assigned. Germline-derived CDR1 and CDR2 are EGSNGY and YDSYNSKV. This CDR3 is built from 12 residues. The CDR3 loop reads CATWDGQNKILF. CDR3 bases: TGTGCCACCTGGGACGGGCAGAATAAGATACTCTTT.

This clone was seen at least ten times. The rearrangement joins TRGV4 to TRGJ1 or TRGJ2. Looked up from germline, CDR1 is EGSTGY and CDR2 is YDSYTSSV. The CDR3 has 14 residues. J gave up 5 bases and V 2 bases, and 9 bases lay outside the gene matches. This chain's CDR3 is CATWDVGLDYKKLF. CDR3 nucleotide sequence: TGTGCCACCTGGGATGTCGGTTTAGATTATAAGAAACTCTTT.